This T cell receptor delta chain was recorded in a study of delta chains in infants with herpesvirus infections. Study-level information: Ugandan infants were followed prospectively from birth through primary CMV infection. A public fetal Vdelta1/Vgamma8 clonotype was sought in postnatally CMV-infected infants.

Whole-study findings and limits: Public-clonotype frequency seemingly fell with older age at infection. Absence in CMV-uninfected infants may reflect the detection limit only.

V shed 3 bases, J shed 10 bases, and the junction held 19 bases outside the gene matches. CDR3 size: 17 residues. The germline V gene has CDR1 TSWWSYY and CDR2 QGS. This clone turned up a few times. The antigen is not known. A far larger clone is off by one base, so a read error is likely. Reverse transcription of PBMC RNA used primers specific for the gamma and delta chains. TCRdb applied CATT to the RT-PCR reads for clone calling. The table records around 500 delta-chain clones, around 10% of them present only once. The sample consisted of peripheral blood, taken at time point 3 of longitudinal follow-up. The clonotype originates from a human donor who was a Ugandan infant, either HIV-exposed or HIV-unexposed (not recorded which). The chain has TRDV1 and TRDJ1; 8 nucleotides line up with TRDD3. The CDR3 loop reads CALGDRRTSWGRRRLIF. DNA of the CDR3: TGTGCTCTTGGGGACAGGAGAACTTCCTGGGGGAGAAGAAGACTCATCTTT.